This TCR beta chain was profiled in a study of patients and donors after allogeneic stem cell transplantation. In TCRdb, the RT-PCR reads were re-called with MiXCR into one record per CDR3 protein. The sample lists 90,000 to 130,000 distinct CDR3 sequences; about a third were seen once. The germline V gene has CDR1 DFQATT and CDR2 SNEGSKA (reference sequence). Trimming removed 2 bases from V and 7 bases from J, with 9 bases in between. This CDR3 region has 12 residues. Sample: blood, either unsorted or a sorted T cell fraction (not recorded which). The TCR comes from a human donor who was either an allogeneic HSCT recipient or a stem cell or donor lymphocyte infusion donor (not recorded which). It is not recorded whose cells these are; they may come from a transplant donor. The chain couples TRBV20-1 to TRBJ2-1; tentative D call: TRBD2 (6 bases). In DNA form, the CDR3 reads TGCAGTGCTAGACGGAGCGGGAATGAGCAGTTCTTC. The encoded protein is CSARRSGNEQFF.